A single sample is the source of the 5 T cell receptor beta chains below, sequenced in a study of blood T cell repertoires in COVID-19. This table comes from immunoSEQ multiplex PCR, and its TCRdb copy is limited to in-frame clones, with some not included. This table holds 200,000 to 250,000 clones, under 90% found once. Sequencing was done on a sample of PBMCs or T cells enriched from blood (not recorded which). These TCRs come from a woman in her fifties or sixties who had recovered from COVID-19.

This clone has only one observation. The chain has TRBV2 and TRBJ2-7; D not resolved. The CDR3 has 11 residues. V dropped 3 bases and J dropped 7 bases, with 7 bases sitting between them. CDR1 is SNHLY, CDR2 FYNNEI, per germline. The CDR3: CASSDVVEQYF. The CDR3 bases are TGTGCCAGCAGTGATGTCGTAGAGCAGTACTTC.

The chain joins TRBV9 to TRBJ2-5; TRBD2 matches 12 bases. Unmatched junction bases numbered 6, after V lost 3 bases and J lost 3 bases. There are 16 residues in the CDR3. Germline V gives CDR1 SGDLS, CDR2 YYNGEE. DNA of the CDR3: TGTGCCAGCAGCGCCAGACTAGCGGGGGCAAAAGAGACCCAGTACTTC. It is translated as CASSARLAGAKETQYF.

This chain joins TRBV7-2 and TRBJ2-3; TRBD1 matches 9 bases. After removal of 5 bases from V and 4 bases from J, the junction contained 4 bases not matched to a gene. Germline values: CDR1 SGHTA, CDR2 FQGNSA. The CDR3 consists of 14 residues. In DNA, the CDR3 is TGTGCCAGCAGCCCCGGACAGGGGCCAGATACGCAGTATTTT. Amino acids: CASSPGQGPDTQYF.

The CDR3 loop reads CSVGQANTEAFF. CDR3 sequence (DNA): TGCAGCGTTGGTCAAGCGAACACTGAAGCTTTCTTT. V gene TRBV29-1 combines with J gene TRBJ1-1; D remains unclear. Germline V gene data show CDR1 as SQVTM and CDR2 as ANQGSEA. The V end was cut by 4 bases, the J end by 1 base, with 7 bases between. This CDR3 has 12 amino acids.

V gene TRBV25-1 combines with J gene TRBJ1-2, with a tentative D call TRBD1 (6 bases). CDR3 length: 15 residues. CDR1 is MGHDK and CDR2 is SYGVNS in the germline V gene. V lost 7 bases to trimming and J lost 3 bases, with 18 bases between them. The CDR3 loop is CASKRGGGEDYGYTF. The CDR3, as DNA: TGTGCCAGCAAACGGGGCGGGGGCGAGGACTATGGCTACACCTTC.